This entry is about one T cell receptor (beta chain). The data derive from a study of blood T cells in healthy people across ages. A second PCR of 7 to 11 cycles used a sample-barcoded 5' primer and a J-beta primer mix. TCRdb reprocessed the 5' RACE reads with MiXCR, giving one entry per CDR3 protein. The repertoire includes some 1.5 million distinct CDR3 sequences, 28% of them detected once, and 7.7% sits in the top ten. CDR1 LNHNV and CDR2 YYDKDF come from the germline V gene (reference sequence). The V gene lost 4 bases and the J gene lost 7 bases, with 16 bases spanning the gap. CDR3 length: 14 residues.

Sample: blood. The chain combines TRBV15 with TRBJ1-2; D not certain. The sequence was collected from a woman aged 25 to 45 in good health. DNA for the CDR3: TGTGCCACCAGCACTCGACGGATGGCTTCTGGCTACACCTTC. Its protein product is CATSTRRMASGYTF. Variable domain in full (rest from reference TRBV15 and TRBJ1-2): DAMVIQNPRYQVTQFGKPVTLSCSQTLNHNVMYWYQQKSSQAPKLLFHYYDKDFNNEADTPDNFQSRRPNTSFCFLDIRSPGLGDTAMYLCATSTRRMASGYTFGSGTRLTVV.